These 21 T cell receptor beta chains were sequenced from one sample in a study of T cell clones after liver transplantation (dated by TCRdb to about 2019). Sample time point, as interpreted from the label and publication: pre-transplant. Library creation used the immunoSEQ multiplex PCR assay. This is the immuneACCESS table as TCRdb keeps it, with only in-frame sequences that have V and J called. A part of the clones is gone; compared with another copy, unresolved V genes explain less than half, and the rest is unexplained. The sample includes more than 95,000 clones, with around four fifths observed a single time. The top ten clones comprise 0.85% to 1% of the sample. The sample consisted of CD4+ T cells from blood, taken before liver transplant. The receptors come from a human donor who received a liver transplant.

CDR3 in DNA: TGTGCCAGTAGTTCCGTCGGTGGGGGGGACACTGAAGCTTTCTTT. This encodes CASSSVGGGDTEAFF. The rearrangement uses TRBV19 and TRBJ1-1, with D perhaps matching TRBD1 (5 bases). The CDR3 length is 15 residues. V was shortened by 5 bases and J by 3 bases, with 16 bases between the two germline ends. CDR1 and CDR2 from the germline V gene are LNHDA and SQIVND (reference sequence).

V is TRBV5-1 and J is TRBJ2-7; 10 positions match TRBD1. CDR1 SGHRS and CDR2 YFSETQ come from the germline V gene. This CDR3 has 15 amino acids. The V and J ends lost 5 bases and 11 bases, in that order; junction bases with no gene match: 16. Written as DNA, the CDR3 is TGCGCCAGCAGGAGAGGACCGGGACAGGGGTCCCAGGAGTACTTC. It yields the protein CASRRGPGQGSQEYF.

The genes are TRBV5-1 and TRBJ1-1, with a possible D match to TRBD1 (6 bases). The CDR3 spans 15 residues. V shed 4 bases and J shed 0 bases, with 13 bases lying between them. Germline CDR1 reads SGHRS; CDR2 reads YFSETQ. CDR3 region: CASSQAGHMNTEAFF. The CDR3 nucleotides read TGCGCCAGCAGCCAAGCGGGACATATGAACACTGAAGCTTTCTTT.

This chain uses TRBV28 with TRBJ1-2, with 9 bases aligning to TRBD1. CDR1 is MDHEN, CDR2 SYDVKM, per germline. The CDR3 is 14 amino acids. Unmatched junction bases numbered 2, after V lost 4 bases and J lost 2 bases. The CDR3 loop reads CASSYGQGNYGYTF. CDR3 DNA sequence: TGTGCCAGCAGTTACGGACAGGGGAACTATGGCTACACCTTC.

The rearrangement links TRBV7-8 to TRBJ1-5; D gene unclear. With 4 bases removed from V and 6 bases from J, the gap between germline ends came to 13 bases. Germline CDR1 SGHVS, CDR2 FQNEAQ. This CDR3 is built from 14 residues. CDR3 in DNA: TGTGCCAGCAGCTCGACCACGGACGGTCAGCCCCAGCATTTT. It is translated as CASSSTTDGQPQHF. The entire variable domain, with the rest obtained from reference TRBV7-8 and TRBJ1-5, is as follows: GAGVSQSPRYKVAKRGQDVALRCDPISGHVSLFWYQQALGQGPEFLTYFQNEAQLDKSGLPSDRFFAERPEGSVSTLKIQRTQQEDSAVYLCASSSTTDGQPQHFGDGTRLSIL.

The V call is TRBV6-1, the J call TRBJ2-5, with D perhaps matching TRBD2 (6 bases). Germline values: CDR1 MNHNS, CDR2 SASEGT. V lost 1 base and J 1 base, leaving 10 bases between the germline ends. This CDR3 spans 15 amino acids. This CDR3 reads CASSEGLGGQETQYF. In nucleotides, the CDR3 is TGTGCCAGCAGTGAAGGATTGGGGGGCCAAGAGACCCAGTACTTC.

The V gene is TRBV6-4, the J gene TRBJ2-5; 12 bases line up with TRBD1. The CDR3 has 14 amino acids. From germline, CDR1 is MRHNA and CDR2 SNTAGT. V dropped 8 bases and J dropped 4; count of bases not matched to a gene: 5. The CDR3 coding sequence is TGTGCCAGCCCGGGACAGGGGGCTGTAGAGACCCAGTACTTC. The encoded protein is CASPGQGAVETQYF.

This clone has a single count. V gene TRBV7-2 combines with J gene TRBJ2-2, with 9 nucleotides matching TRBD2. Looked up from germline, CDR1 is SGHTA and CDR2 is FQGNSA. Trimming at V came to 7 bases and at J to 5 bases, leaving 11 bases not matched to a gene. The CDR3 covers 16 residues. The CDR3 bases are TGTGCCAGCATCCAATCTAGCGGGGTCCCAACCGGGGAGCTGTTTTTT. Its protein product is CASIQSSGVPTGELFF.

This CDR3 reads CASSPKQGAANTEAFF. The CDR3 DNA is TGTGCCAGCTCACCGAAACAGGGGGCGGCCAACACTGAAGCTTTCTTT. V is TRBV18 and J is TRBJ1-1; 9 nucleotides agree with TRBD1. The CDR3 spans 16 residues. The ends lost 3 bases at V and 2 bases at J; junction bases unmatched: 7. In germline, CDR1 is KGHSH, CDR2 LQKENI. Full variable domain (outside the CDR3, taken from reference TRBV18 and TRBJ1-1): NAGVMQNPRHLVRRRGQEARLRCSPMKGHSHVYWYRQLPEEGLKFMVYLQKENIIDESGMPKERFSAEFPKEGPSILRIQQVVRGDSAAYFCASSPKQGAANTEAFFGQGTRLTVV.

This CDR3 is CASSLATGGNIQYF. As DNA, the CDR3 is TGTGCCAGCAGCTTAGCGACCGGGGGAAACATTCAGTACTTC. V usage is TRBV7-2 and J usage is TRBJ2-4; D possibly corresponds to TRBD2 (6 bases). Trimming removed 0 bases at V and 6 bases at J, with 9 bases between. The CDR3 sequence is 14 residues long. From germline, CDR1 is SGHTA and CDR2 FQGNSA.

The chain recombines TRBV28 with TRBJ1-5, with 10 bases identical to TRBD1. The CDR3 contains 15 residues. From germline, CDR1 is MDHEN and CDR2 SYDVKM. Unmatched junction bases numbered 6, after V lost 4 bases and J lost 6 bases. The CDR3 loop is CASSSRDRGIQPQHF. The DNA for the CDR3 is TGTGCCAGCAGTTCTCGGGACAGGGGTATTCAGCCCCAGCATTTT.

This sequence joins TRBV4-2 and TRBJ2-3, with 12 bases that match TRBD2. Per the germline V gene, CDR1 is LGHNA and CDR2 is YNFKEQ. The CDR3 has 18 residues. V trimming: 11 bases; J trimming: 0 bases; junction bases outside the gene matches: 15. In DNA form, the CDR3 reads TGTGCCTGCTCTGGACTAGCGGGGCCGCCTTCTAGCACAGATACGCAGTATTTT. Protein sequence: CACSGLAGPPSSTDTQYF.

The chain uses TRBV28 and TRBJ1-4; 7 bases fit TRBD1. Germline-derived CDR1 and CDR2 are MDHEN and SYDVKM. The V gene end was trimmed by 2 bases and the J gene end by 3 bases; junction bases not matched to a gene: 3. The CDR3 length is 15 residues. The CDR3 region is CASSLRGQANEKLFF. The CDR3 DNA reads as TGTGCCAGCAGTTTAAGAGGACAGGCTAATGAAAAACTGTTTTTT.

This clone has more than one count but fewer than ten. This chain connects TRBV28 to TRBJ1-2; D may be TRBD1 (5 bases). The CDR3 runs 12 residues. The germline gives CDR1 MDHEN, CDR2 SYDVKM. The germline V and J ends were trimmed by 3 bases and 7 bases, with 9 bases remaining between them. CDR3: CASSFGGSGYTF. CDR3 sequence (DNA): TGTGCCAGCAGTTTTGGGGGAAGTGGCTACACCTTC.

In this sample, this clone turned up once. This chain joins TRBV19 and TRBJ2-7, with TRBD1 matching 7 bases. Looked up from germline, CDR1 is LNHDA and CDR2 is SQIVND (reference sequence). The length of the CDR3 is 16 residues. J lost 1 base, V lost 4 bases, and 10 bases had no gene match. The CDR3 nucleotides read TGTGCCAGTAGTACCTCGACAGGGATAAATTCCTACGAGCAGTACTTC. This encodes CASSTSTGINSYEQYF.

The V call is TRBV6-5, the J call TRBJ1-2; 8 bases fit TRBD1. V dropped 4 bases and J dropped 8; count of bases not matched to a gene: 6. In germline, CDR1 is MNHEY, CDR2 SVGAGI. The CDR3 covers 13 residues. This CDR3 reads CASSFGQGEGYTF. CDR3 coding DNA: TGTGCCAGCAGTTTTGGACAGGGCGAGGGCTACACCTTC.

The chain couples TRBV5-6 to TRBJ2-7, with 11 bases lining up with TRBD2. The CDR3 is 14 residues long. Germline CDR1 SGHDT, CDR2 YYEEEE. Trimming removed 4 bases from V and 12 bases from J; junction bases left unmatched: 12. The CDR3 is CASSLTGTSGAGYF. Here the CDR3 DNA reads TGTGCCAGCAGCCTTACCGGGACTAGCGGCGCCGGGTACTTC. The entire variable domain, with the rest obtained from reference TRBV5-6 and TRBJ2-7, is as follows: DAGVTQSPTHLIKTRGQQVTLRCSPKSGHDTVSWYQQALGQGPQFIFQYYEEEERQRGNFPDRFSGHQFPNYSSELNVNALLLGDSALYLCASSLTGTSGAGYFGPGTRLTVT.

This clone was detected once. The chain links TRBV7-2 to TRBJ1-4; D uncertain. Germline CDR1 and CDR2: SGHTA and FQGNSA. Trimming left V 5 bases short and J 3 bases short, with 10 bases between. This CDR3 region has 14 residues. CDR3 nucleotide sequence: TGTGCCAGCAGCCAGTCTAGGGCTAATGAAAAACTGTTTTTT. Encoded protein: CASSQSRANEKLFF.

The sample holds one count of this clone. The CDR3 is CASNGGGGSGNTIYF. The DNA of the CDR3 is TGTGCCAGCAACGGTGGCGGGGGCTCTGGAAACACCATATATTTT. The chain links TRBV5-6 to TRBJ1-3, with D perhaps TRBD1 (5 bases). The germline CDR1 and CDR2 sequences are SGHDT and YYEEEE. The ends were cut back, 6 bases at V and 0 bases at J, with 13 bases in the middle. The CDR3 loop spans 15 amino acids.

V and J are TRBV15 and TRBJ2-5; tentative D call: TRBD2 (6 bases). V was shortened by 0 bases and J by 3 bases, with 20 bases between the two germline ends. The germline V gene encodes CDR1 LNHNV and CDR2 YYDKDF (reference sequence). The CDR3 runs to 18 residues. Written as DNA, the CDR3 is TGTGCCACCAGCAGAGATCCCGGACTAACGGGGAATAAAGAGACCCAGTACTTC. Protein product: CATSRDPGLTGNKETQYF.

The gene calls are TRBV5-8 and TRBJ2-4; D may be TRBD1 (5 bases). CDR3 length: 11 amino acids. V lost 7 bases and J 6 bases, leaving 8 bases between the germline ends. Germline CDR1 is SGHTS and CDR2 is YDEGEE. CDR3 residues: CASGHLNIQYF. CDR3 DNA: TGTGCCAGCGGACACTTAAACATTCAGTACTTC.